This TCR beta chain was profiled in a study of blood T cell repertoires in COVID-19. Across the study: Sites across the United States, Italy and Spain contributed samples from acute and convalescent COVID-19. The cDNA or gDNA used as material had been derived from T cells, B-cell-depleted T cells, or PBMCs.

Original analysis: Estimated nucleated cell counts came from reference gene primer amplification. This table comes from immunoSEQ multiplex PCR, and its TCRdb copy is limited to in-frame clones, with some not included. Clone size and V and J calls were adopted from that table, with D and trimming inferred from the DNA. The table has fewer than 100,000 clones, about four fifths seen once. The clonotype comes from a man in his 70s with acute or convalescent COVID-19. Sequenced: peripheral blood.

The DNA of the CDR3 is TGTGCCTGGCTGAGAACCGACAGGGCCTTACTTTTCTACGAGCAGTACTTC. Residues: CAWLRTDRALLFYEQYF. The V and J genes are TRBV30 and TRBJ2-7; 7 bases align to TRBD1. The CDR3 totals 17 residues. From germline, CDR1 is GTSNPN and CDR2 SVGIG (reference sequence). The ends lost 5 bases at V and 3 bases at J; junction bases unmatched: 19.